This T cell receptor beta chain was observed in a study of T-cell memory formation after mild COVID-19. Study information: Clusters of TCRs were largely donor specific.

One entry per CDR3 protein results from TCRdb running MiXCR on the 5' RACE reads. This table has about 340,000 distinct CDR3 sequences, under 15% appearing once. This clonotype turned up a few times. No antigen is known for it. The study's findings and limits: Researchers found some responding clones in pre-infection memory, a sign that cross-reactive memory joined. For second-wave clones that peaked at day 37, SARS-CoV-2 specificity went unverified. Of the contracting clones, CD4+ ones lay mainly in CM and EM, and CD8+ ones in EMRA.

Sequences were obtained from PBMCs or a T cell subset sorted from them (not recorded which). The origin of this receptor is a man younger than 35 who had mild COVID-19 (a few samples of this study predate the infection). Cell type and time point are not known.

The CDR3 spells CASSLGRGKIYGYTF. For the CDR3, the DNA is TGTGCCAGCAGCTTAGGGAGGGGAAAAATCTATGGCTACACCTTC. The chain is built from TRBV13 and TRBJ1-2; D possibly corresponds to TRBD1 (5 bases). V dropped 0 bases and J dropped 4 bases, with 12 bases sitting between them. The CDR3 consists of 15 residues. Germline CDR1 reads PRHDT; CDR2 reads FYEKMQ (reference sequence).